These 20 T cell receptor beta chains came from one sample sequenced in a study of blood T cell repertoires in COVID-19. Using immunoSEQ multiplex PCR, the repertoire was profiled, and TCRdb retains in-frame clones only, with some absent. The sample has a few hundred thousand clones, roughly 88% seen once. The sequencing sample was made of peripheral blood. The receptors were gathered from a woman aged 30 to 39 with COVID-19, enrolled during active disease.

The gene calls are TRBV2 and TRBJ2-1; D possibly corresponds to TRBD2 (5 bases). The CDR3 has 15 residues. Trimming removed 4 bases from V and 4 bases from J, with 14 bases in between. The germline CDR1 and CDR2 sequences are SNHLY and FYNNEI. DNA for the CDR3: TGTGCCAGCAGTGGCTACCGGGGAGCATACAATGAGCAGTTCTTC. Protein sequence: CASSGYRGAYNEQFF.

The chain joins TRBV10-3 to TRBJ1-2; a weak D match, TRBD1 (5 bases). V lost 4 bases and J 6 bases, leaving 12 bases between the germline ends. From germline, CDR1 is ENHRY and CDR2 SYGVKD. The length of the CDR3 is 13 residues. The CDR3 spells CAISASGGDGYTF. Here the CDR3 DNA reads TGTGCCATCAGTGCGTCGGGGGGGGATGGCTACACCTTC.

This chain links TRBV2 with TRBJ2-2, with D unresolved. This CDR3 spans 12 amino acids. Trimming shortened V by 7 bases and J by 3 bases, and 6 bases separated the two germline ends. CDR1 and CDR2 (germline): SNHLY, FYNNEI. The CDR3: CASKAYTGELFF. DNA of the CDR3: TGTGCCAGCAAAGCCTACACCGGGGAGCTGTTTTTT.

The rearrangement links TRBV18 to TRBJ1-5; perhaps TRBD1 as D (5 bases). Germline assignment: CDR1 KGHSH and CDR2 LQKENI. Between the trimmed V and J ends, which lost 6 bases and 2 bases, there was a span of 11 bases. This CDR3 has 14 residues. The CDR3 loop reads CASSVQGGNQPQHF. The CDR3 bases are TGTGCCAGCTCGGTGCAGGGCGGCAATCAGCCCCAGCATTTT.

The rearrangement uses TRBV7-6 and TRBJ2-1; TRBD2 matches 12 bases. This CDR3 contains 15 residues. Germline assignment: CDR1 SGHVS and CDR2 FNYEAQ. V dropped 7 bases and J dropped 8; count of bases not matched to a gene: 9. In DNA form, the CDR3 reads TGTGCCAGCATGCGGACTAGCGGGGCCCCGGATGAGCAGTTCTTC. Protein: CASMRTSGAPDEQFF. Filled out from reference TRBV7-6 and TRBJ2-1, the complete variable domain reads GAGVSQSPRYKVTKRGQDVALRCDPISGHVSLYWYRQALGQGPEFLTYFNYEAQQDKSGLPNDRFSAERPEGSISTLTIQRTEQRDSAMYRCASMRTSGAPDEQFFGPGTRLTVL.

The chain joins TRBV5-5 to TRBJ2-7; 7 bases line up with TRBD2. The CDR3 totals 15 residues. Germline CDR1 and CDR2: SGHKS and YYEKEE (reference sequence). With V trimmed by 3 bases and J by 3 bases, 9 bases remained unmatched. Here the CDR3 reads CASSSGTIAVYEQYF. The CDR3 DNA reads TGTGCCAGCAGCTCCGGGACTATAGCGGTCTACGAGCAGTACTTC.

This rearrangement joins TRBV6-6 to TRBJ2-6, with 8 positions matching TRBD1. Germline V gene data show CDR1 as MNHNY and CDR2 as SVGAGI (reference sequence). The CDR3 loop spans 17 amino acids. V dropped 5 bases and J dropped 0; count of bases not matched to a gene: 6. CDR3 residues: CASSPPTGVSGANVLTF. The CDR3 nucleotides are TGTGCCAGCAGTCCACCGACAGGGGTCTCTGGGGCCAACGTCCTGACTTTC.

V is TRBV6-4 and J is TRBJ1-3; D gene ambiguous. V was cut by 6 bases and J by 0 bases, with 9 bases left in between. Germline values: CDR1 MRHNA, CDR2 SNTAGT. This CDR3 has 14 amino acids. The CDR3 loop is CASREGSSGNTIYF. In DNA form, the CDR3 reads TGTGCCAGCAGGGAGGGCAGCTCTGGAAACACCATATATTTT.

V is TRBV15 and J is TRBJ1-3; D unresolved. Germline V CDR1 and CDR2: LNHNV, YYDKDF (reference sequence). The CDR3 has 16 residues. The V and J ends lost 3 bases and 0 bases respectively, with 12 bases between them. Here the CDR3 reads CATSREAGRSGNTIYF. CDR3 bases: TGTGCCACCAGCAGGGAGGCAGGCCGCTCTGGAAACACCATATATTTT.

The V gene is TRBV11-3, the J gene TRBJ2-3; TRBD2 agrees at 7 bases. The V and J ends lost 4 bases and 2 bases, in that order; junction bases with no gene match: 6. The CDR3 spans 15 residues. Germline V gene sequence: CDR1 SGHNT, CDR2 YENEEA. The CDR3 sequence: CASSSREGNTDTQYF. CDR3 sequence (DNA): TGTGCCAGCAGCTCAAGGGAGGGAAACACAGATACGCAGTATTTT. The whole variable domain, filled in from reference TRBV11-3 and TRBJ2-3, reads EAGVVQSPRYKIIEKKQPVAFWCNPISGHNTLYWYLQNLGQGPELLIRYENEEAVDDSQLPKDRFSAERLKGVDSTLKIQPAELGDSAVYLCASSSREGNTDTQYFGPGTRLTVL.

This rearrangement joins TRBV9 to TRBJ2-3; D ambiguous. CDR1 is SGDLS, CDR2 YYNGEE, per germline. The CDR3 loop spans 12 amino acids. The V end lost 4 bases, the J end lost 1 base, and 4 bases lay between the germline ends. For the CDR3, the DNA is TGTGCCAGCAGCCTCGGCACAGATACGCAGTATTTT. It translates to CASSLGTDTQYF.

This clone has just a few counts. The chain is built from TRBV15 and TRBJ1-1; possible D gene TRBD1, 5 bases. This CDR3 comprises 15 residues. From germline, CDR1 is LNHNV and CDR2 YYDKDF (reference sequence). Between the trimmed V and J ends, which lost 8 bases and 5 bases, there was a span of 21 bases. CDR3 DNA sequence: TGTGCCACCGGAGGGATGTTGGGGGGATGGACTGAAGCTTTCTTT. Translated, it gives CATGGMLGGWTEAFF.

In this sample, this clone turned up a few times. The rearrangement uses TRBV3-1 (or the pseudogene TRBV3-2) and TRBJ2-3, with 9 bases matching TRBD1. This CDR3 contains 14 residues. With V trimmed by 5 bases and J by 3 bases, 3 bases remained unmatched. Germline assignment: CDR1 LGHDT and CDR2 YNNKEL (reference sequence). In DNA form, the CDR3 reads TGTGCCAGCAGCGGGACAGGGCGAACAGATACGCAGTATTTT. Translation: CASSGTGRTDTQYF.

The chain couples TRBV4-1 to TRBJ1-2, with 7 nucleotides matching TRBD1. CDR3 length: 14 residues. The J segment lost 3 bases and the V segment lost 3 bases, leaving 4 bases of the junction unmatched. CDR1 is MGHRA, CDR2 YSYEKL, per germline. The chain's CDR3 is CASSQDRFDYGYTF. The CDR3 DNA reads TGCGCCAGCAGCCAGGACAGGTTCGACTATGGCTACACCTTC.

V and J are TRBV30 and TRBJ1-1; 8 bases are shared with TRBD1. V lost 8 bases and J lost 3; bases outside the gene matches: 8. This CDR3 is built from 13 residues. CDR1 and CDR2 from the germline V gene are GTSNPN and SVGIG (reference sequence). The CDR3 spells CATRTGFDTEAFF. CDR3 sequence (DNA): TGTGCCACCCGGACAGGGTTTGACACTGAAGCTTTCTTT.

The rearrangement joins TRBV2 to TRBJ1-1; D ambiguous. Germline CDR1 SNHLY, CDR2 FYNNEI. The CDR3 totals 14 residues. Trimming stripped 6 bases from V and 0 bases from J, with 11 bases between. The CDR3 loop is CASREGVMNTEAFF. CDR3 DNA: TGTGCCAGCAGGGAGGGAGTCATGAACACTGAAGCTTTCTTT.

V is TRBV5-4 and J is TRBJ2-1; 10 nucleotides align to TRBD2. The V segment lost 4 bases and the J segment 7 bases; nucleotides outside the gene matches: 20. This CDR3 is built from 19 residues. CDR1 and CDR2 from the germline V gene are SGHNT and YYREEE (reference sequence). CDR3 bases: TGTGCCAGCAGCGGGGGCCGGTTTTCCCCTAGCGGGGGAAAGAATGAGCAGTTCTTC. Encoded protein: CASSGGRFSPSGGKNEQFF.

The CDR3 spells CASSQETDGATNEKLFF. In nucleotides, the CDR3 is TGCGCCAGCAGCCAAGAAACTGACGGAGCAACTAATGAAAAACTGTTTTTT. The genes are TRBV4-1 and TRBJ1-4; D is unresolved. Trimming took 0 bases from V and 0 from J, leaving 11 bases between them. CDR1 and CDR2 from the germline V gene are MGHRA and YSYEKL. The length of the CDR3 is 17 residues.

V usage is TRBV2 and J usage is TRBJ1-1; D call uncertain. Trimming cost V 2 bases and J 2 bases, with 9 bases left between them. Germline V gene data show CDR1 as SNHLY and CDR2 as FYNNEI. CDR3 size: 14 residues. CDR3 in amino acids: CASSEIDTNTEAFF. The CDR3 coding sequence is TGTGCCAGCAGTGAAATCGACACTAACACTGAAGCTTTCTTT.

V gene TRBV14 combines with J gene TRBJ2-5, with 12 nucleotides matching TRBD2. Germline values: CDR1 SGHDN, CDR2 FVKESK. This CDR3 is built from 18 residues. The V and J ends lost 5 bases and 2 bases, in that order; junction bases with no gene match: 12. DNA for the CDR3: TGTGCCAGCAGCAAGATATTCTATCTAGCGGGGGGGCAAGAGACCCAGTACTTC. Protein: CASSKIFYLAGGQETQYF.